The 20 T cell receptor beta chains given below trace back to one sample, sequenced in a study of CD8+ T cells in alopecia areata. Treatment specified: oral pan-JAK inhibitor, 5-10 mg twice daily. Reverse transcribed after extraction, RNA yielded cDNA as the sequencing template. The repertoire was sequenced with immunoSEQ multiplex PCR; TCRdb's copy has only in-frame clones and lacks some. The sample lists roughly 110,000 clones; less than 75% were seen once. Source: CD8+ T cells sorted from blood, taken at week 24, from a patient treated with tofacitinib. These receptor sequences come from a human donor with alopecia areata.

This chain joins TRBV6-5 and TRBJ1-2; D not certain. The germline V and J ends were trimmed by 7 bases and 4 bases, with 19 bases remaining between them. The germline V gene encodes CDR1 MNHEY and CDR2 SVGAGI. The CDR3 runs to 15 residues. The CDR3 sequence: CASIGWSGFGYGYTF. The CDR3 nucleotides read TGTGCCAGCATTGGGTGGTCGGGATTTGGCTATGGCTACACCTTC.

This clone was seen only a few times. The CDR3 DNA follows: TGTGCCAGCAGCTTAGTGGGCGCTGAAGCTTTCTTT. Translated, it gives CASSLVGAEAFF. This chain links TRBV13 with TRBJ1-1, with D hard to call. CDR1 and CDR2 (germline): PRHDT, FYEKMQ (reference sequence). This CDR3 comprises 12 residues. The V end was cut by 1 base, the J end by 6 bases, with 6 bases between.

This clone was observed a handful of times. The gene calls are TRBV29-1 and TRBJ2-7; D ambiguous. This CDR3 has 13 amino acids. CDR1 and CDR2 (germline): SQVTM, ANQGSEA. V lost 0 bases and J 0 bases, leaving 6 bases between the germline ends. The CDR3: CSVEDRGSYEQYF. CDR3 nucleotide sequence: TGCAGCGTTGAAGATCGCGGCTCCTACGAGCAGTACTTC.

The V and J genes are TRBV4-1 and TRBJ1-2; D gene unclear. The CDR3 totals 12 residues. The germline V and J ends were trimmed by 2 bases and 7 bases, with 8 bases remaining between them. CDR1 is MGHRA and CDR2 is YSYEKL in the germline V gene. This CDR3 reads CASSQPPLGYTF. The DNA for the CDR3 is TGCGCCAGCAGCCAACCCCCACTTGGCTACACCTTC.

In its sample, this clone was seen once. V is TRBV7-2 and J is TRBJ2-5; D ambiguous. V lost 5 bases and J 2 bases, leaving 15 bases between the germline ends. Germline CDR1 is SGHTA and CDR2 is FQGNSA. This CDR3 region has 15 residues. CDR3 region: CASSALRILQETQYF. The DNA of the CDR3 is TGTGCCAGCAGCGCTCTGCGTATACTTCAAGAGACCCAGTACTTC.

The CDR3 DNA reads as TGTGCCAGCAGTTACGGCGGCAGCTCAAAAGAGACCCAGTACTTC. It codes for CASSYGGSSKETQYF. The chain combines TRBV27 with TRBJ2-5; D gene ambiguous. Germline V CDR1 and CDR2: MNHEY, SMNVEV (reference sequence). This CDR3 is built from 15 residues. Between the trimmed V and J ends, which lost 4 bases and 3 bases, there was a span of 15 bases.

The chain employs TRBV4-3 and TRBJ1-2, with a weak D call TRBD1 (5 bases). The V gene's germline CDR1 is LGHNA and CDR2 YSLEER. The CDR3 is 17 residues long. Trimming removed 4 bases from V and 0 bases from J, with 18 bases in between. In DNA, the CDR3 is TGCGCCAGCAGCCTCCGACTGGAGACAGCCGCTAACTATGGCTACACCTTC. It specifies CASSLRLETAANYGYTF.

The V gene is TRBV29-1, the J gene TRBJ2-7, with D perhaps matching TRBD2 (6 bases). The DNA end lines up better with TRBJ2-5; the J call may be wrong. CDR1 is SQVTM, CDR2 ANQGSEA, per germline. The CDR3 has 14 residues. The CDR3 bases are TGCAGCGTTGAAGACCGCCTCGGGGGTGAGACCCAGTACTTC. It codes for CSVEDRLGGETQYF.

The J gene is TRBJ2-5, the V gene TRBV4-1; D uncertain. The V end lost 0 bases, the J end lost 5 bases, and 10 bases lay between the germline ends. Germline lookup yields CDR1 MGHRA and CDR2 YSYEKL. This CDR3 is 14 amino acids long. This CDR3 is CASSQEVAVETQYF. The CDR3 DNA reads TGCGCCAGCAGCCAAGAGGTGGCCGTTGAGACCCAGTACTTC.

The CDR3 coding sequence is TGTGCCAGCAGTATACGGGACGGTAGCTCCTACGAGCAGTACTTC. Translating gives CASSIRDGSSYEQYF. The chain employs TRBV27 and TRBJ2-7, with D perhaps TRBD1 or TRBD2 (5 bases each). The CDR3 has 15 residues. From germline, CDR1 is MNHEY and CDR2 SMNVEV (reference sequence). V was pared by 5 bases and J by 0 bases, with 14 bases between.

The chain couples TRBV2 to TRBJ2-5; D is perhaps TRBD2 (6 bases). The germline V and J ends were trimmed by 1 base and 3 bases, with 6 bases remaining between them. The germline gives CDR1 SNHLY, CDR2 FYNNEI. This CDR3 has 13 amino acids. DNA of the CDR3: TGTGCCAGCAGTGAAGGACTAGAAGAGACCCAGTACTTC. It translates to CASSEGLEETQYF.

This rearrangement joins TRBV4-1 to TRBJ1-1; D is perhaps TRBD1 (5 bases). There are 14 residues in the CDR3. The V gene lost 0 bases and the J gene lost 4 bases, with 9 bases spanning the gap. Germline V gives CDR1 MGHRA, CDR2 YSYEKL. The CDR3 here is CASSQESRATEAFF. CDR3 nucleotides: TGCGCCAGCAGCCAAGAGTCCAGGGCCACTGAAGCTTTCTTT.

The genes are TRBV30 and TRBJ2-6, with D perhaps TRBD2 (5 bases). V lost 0 bases to trimming and J lost 11 bases, with 11 bases between them. Germline V CDR1 and CDR2: GTSNPN, SVGIG (reference sequence). This CDR3 has 13 amino acids. In DNA, the CDR3 is TGTGCCTGGAGTGTGGGAGTAGGAGACGTCCTGACTTTC. Protein: CAWSVGVGDVLTF.

This clone has a single count. The chain combines TRBV13 with TRBJ2-7, with a possible D match to TRBD2 (6 bases). This CDR3 is 14 amino acids long. Trimming took off 3 bases at V and 0 bases at J, with 9 bases between the two ends. Germline V gene lookup returns CDR1 PRHDT and CDR2 FYEKMQ (reference sequence). CDR3 sequence (DNA): TGTGCCAGCAGCTTCTGGACTAACTCCTACGAGCAGTACTTC. Protein sequence: CASSFWTNSYEQYF.

V gene TRBV14 combines with J gene TRBJ2-1; the D gene could be TRBD1 or TRBD2 (5 bases each). V was cut by 8 bases and J by 4 bases, with 15 bases left in between. Germline V gives CDR1 SGHDN, CDR2 FVKESK. The CDR3 is 14 residues long. The CDR3 DNA follows: TGTGCCAGCGGGGGAAGTAGAGAGTACAATGAGCAGTTCTTC. Protein: CASGGSREYNEQFF.

The V call is TRBV13, the J call TRBJ1-4, with 9 bases matching TRBD1. Germline V gives CDR1 PRHDT, CDR2 FYEKMQ (reference sequence). J lost 6 bases, V lost 5 bases, and 4 bases had no gene match. The CDR3 has 14 residues. DNA of the CDR3: TGTGCCAGCAGCGCCGGGACAGGGTATGAAAAACTGTTTTTT. Its translation is CASSAGTGYEKLFF.

This rearrangement joins TRBV27 to TRBJ1-1, with D perhaps TRBD1 (5 bases). The CDR3 is 14 amino acids. Germline loops: CDR1 MNHEY, CDR2 SMNVEV (reference sequence). The ends were cut back, 2 bases at V and 4 bases at J, with 11 bases in the middle. CDR3 sequence: CASSLIQASTEAFF. CDR3 bases: TGTGCCAGCAGTTTAATACAGGCGAGCACTGAAGCTTTCTTT.

This clone was detected once. V gene TRBV29-1 combines with J gene TRBJ1-2; D is ambiguous. V was trimmed by 5 bases and J by 0 bases, leaving 13 bases between them. This CDR3 comprises 14 residues. CDR1 and CDR2 (germline): SQVTM, ANQGSEA. CDR3 loop: CSVRAERANYGYTF. The CDR3 DNA reads TGCAGCGTTAGAGCCGAACGAGCTAACTATGGCTACACCTTC.

The chain employs TRBV6-5 and TRBJ1-4; D is unclear. CDR3 length: 13 amino acids. Per germline, CDR1 MNHEY and CDR2 SVGAGI. V lost 5 bases to trimming and J lost 2 bases, with 6 bases between them. CDR3 coding DNA: TGTGCCAGCAGTCCGATGACTAATGAAAAACTGTTTTTT. Protein: CASSPMTNEKLFF.

The rearrangement joins TRBV19 to TRBJ2-2, with no clear D. The CDR3 contains 17 residues. The V gene's germline CDR1 is LNHDA and CDR2 SQIVND (reference sequence). The ends were cut back, 0 bases at V and 4 bases at J, with 15 bases in the middle. The CDR3 here is CASSIDTGIRGTGELFF. The CDR3 coding sequence is TGTGCCAGTAGTATAGATACTGGGATCCGTGGCACCGGGGAGCTGTTTTTT.